The source of this T cell receptor (beta chain) is a study of blood T cell repertoires in COVID-19. At the level of the study: COVID-19 samples collected from the United States, Italy and Spain covered acute and convalescent phases. In each case, the material was cDNA or gDNA derived from T cells, B-cell-depleted T cells, or PBMCs.

Original processing notes: Estimation of nucleated cell counts relied on the amplification of reference gene primers. Method: immunoSEQ multiplex PCR; TCRdb's copy keeps in-frame clones and lacks some. The V and J calls and clone size were taken over from that table, and D and trimming were inferred from the DNA. The table lists approximately 220,000 clones, under 90% of them singletons. CDR1 is GTSNPN, CDR2 SVGIG, per germline (reference sequence). Trimming cost V 1 base and J 2 bases, with 10 bases left between them. This CDR3 region has 14 residues. The receptor was derived from a woman aged 40 to 50 with active or convalescent COVID-19. Input material: peripheral blood. The rearrangement uses TRBV30 and TRBJ2-3; possibly TRBD2 for D (5 bases). CDR3 DNA sequence: TGTGCCTGGAGTGCACGCCGGGACACAGATACGCAGTATTTT. Translated: CAWSARRDTDTQYF.